A selection of T cell receptor beta chains follows, all from one sample in a study of technical replicates of blood from a handful of donors. Method: immunoSEQ multiplex PCR; TCRdb's copy keeps in-frame clones and lacks some. The table lists 80,000 or so clones, roughly 94% of them singletons, with under 0.4% in the top ten. The specimen sequenced was T cells isolated from PBMCs. Receptor source: a human donor in good health. Both conserved end residues are part of each CDR3. Fields, in order: V gene, clone size, J gene, CDR3 protein. Size tells how often a clone was seen (once, few, many) or the class of an expanded clone, and some rows leave it out.

TRBV6-6,NA,TRBJ2-5,CASSIGTSGRQETQYF
TRBV20-1,NA,TRBJ1-2,CSARDPDGYTF
TRBV18,NA,TRBJ1-1,CASSSGQLTEAFF
TRBV30,NA,TRBJ1-2,CAWNVLPGTGGYTF
TRBV7-2,NA,TRBJ1-1,CASRRDIPNTEAFF
TRBV28,once,TRBJ2-7,CASGRLAGVYEQYF
TRBV14,NA,TRBJ2-1,CASSQPGLAGNEQFF
TRBV28,NA,TRBJ1-5,CASSPGSVKPQHF
TRBV10-3,NA,TRBJ2-7,CAIRPLAGAYEQYF
TRBV7-2,NA,TRBJ2-7,CASRPGLAGAYEQYF
TRBV28,NA,TRBJ2-1,CASSLSGNNNNEQFF
TRBV27,NA,TRBJ1-2,CASSVSGHRNYGYTF
TRBV5-1,NA,TRBJ2-3,CASSLAKFQGPTDTQYF
TRBV2,once,TRBJ1-3,CASSGDRGDTIYF
TRBV7-9,NA,TRBJ2-5,CASSPQGETQYF
TRBV19,once,TRBJ2-7,CASSPWAGTYEQYF
TRBV18,once,TRBJ2-7,CASSPGQGFYEQYF
TRBV28,once,TRBJ2-1,CASSLFDRDYSYNEQFF
TRBV11-2,NA,TRBJ1-5,CASSSLTGNQPQHF
TRBV6-4,NA,TRBJ1-5,CASSEPLDPGQGLNQPQHF
TRBV30,NA,TRBJ2-1,CAWSVGLAVDNEQFF
TRBV7-9,NA,TRBJ2-1,CASSQGSGSQSSYNEQFF
TRBV25-1,NA,TRBJ2-1,CASSPDREVNEQFF
TRBV9,NA,TRBJ2-3,CASSVDLGEGFRITDTQYF
TRBV4-1,NA,TRBJ1-3,CASSPRVLLPDSGNTIYF
TRBV4-1,NA,TRBJ2-7,CASSQGEIAGFYEQYF
TRBV7-8,NA,TRBJ1-5,CASSYDRGLQPQHF
TRBV29-1,NA,TRBJ1-2,CSVAGGGYGYTF
TRBV11-3,once,TRBJ1-3,CASSLSGAGNTIYF
TRBV6-5,NA,TRBJ1-1,CASRTGGTEAFF